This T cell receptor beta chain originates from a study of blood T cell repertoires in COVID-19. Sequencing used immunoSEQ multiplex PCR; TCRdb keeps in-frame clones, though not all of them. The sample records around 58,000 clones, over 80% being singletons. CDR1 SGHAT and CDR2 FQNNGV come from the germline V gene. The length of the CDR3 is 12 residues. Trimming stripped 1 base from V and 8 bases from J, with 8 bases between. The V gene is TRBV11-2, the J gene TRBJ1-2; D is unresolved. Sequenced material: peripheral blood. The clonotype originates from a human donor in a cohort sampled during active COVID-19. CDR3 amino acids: CASSLAGGGYTF. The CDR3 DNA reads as TGTGCCAGCAGCTTAGCTGGCGGAGGCTACACCTTC.